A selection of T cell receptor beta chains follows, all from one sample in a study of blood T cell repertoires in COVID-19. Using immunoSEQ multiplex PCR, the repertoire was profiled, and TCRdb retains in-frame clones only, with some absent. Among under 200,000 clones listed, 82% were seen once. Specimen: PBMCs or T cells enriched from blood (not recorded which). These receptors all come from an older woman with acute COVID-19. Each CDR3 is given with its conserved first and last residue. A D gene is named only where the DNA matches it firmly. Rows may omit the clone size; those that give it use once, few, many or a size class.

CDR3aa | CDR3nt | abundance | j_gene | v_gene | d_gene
CATMGNRGRNTEAFF | TGTGCCACGATGGGGAACAGGGGAAGGAACACTGAAGCTTTCTTT | - | TRBJ1-1 | TRBV7-8 | TRBD1
CASSDSAKNQPQHF | TGTGCCAGTAGCGACAGTGCCAAAAATCAGCCCCAGCATTTT | - | TRBJ1-5 | TRBV19 | -
CARSPRLSYEQYF | TGTGCCAGAAGCCCGAGATTATCCTACGAGCAGTACTTC | - | TRBJ2-7 | TRBV5-3 | -
CASSQLSGGPNEQYF | TGTGCCAGCAGCCAGCTTTCGGGAGGGCCCAACGAGCAGTACTTC | - | TRBJ2-7 | TRBV5-4 | TRBD2
CASSLGGPAYGYTF | TGTGCCAGCAGCTTAGGGGGGCCGGCCTATGGCTACACCTTC | - | TRBJ1-2 | TRBV11-2 | -
CASSYDRGNYGYTF | TGTGCCAGCAGTTATGACAGGGGTAACTATGGCTACACCTTC | - | TRBJ1-2 | TRBV6-2/TRBV6-3 | TRBD1
CATGGEYGYTF | TGTGCGACAGGGGGCGAGTATGGCTACACCTTC | once | TRBJ1-2 | TRBV7-2 | TRBD1
CASSIGPSGRFKNIQYF | TGTGCCAGTAGTATAGGGCCTAGCGGGAGGTTCAAGAACATTCAGTACTTC | few | TRBJ2-4 | TRBV19 | TRBD2
CASSPTWSPNTEAFF | TGCGCCAGCAGCCCCACTTGGTCGCCTAACACTGAAGCTTTCTTT | - | TRBJ1-1 | TRBV4-3 | -
CAWSVLRRVGGYTF | TGTGCCTGGAGTGTACTTCGGAGGGTGGGTGGCTACACCTTC | - | TRBJ1-2 | TRBV30 | -
CAISESFRGTSGLKRFF | TGTGCCATCAGTGAGTCCTTCCGAGGGACTAGCGGGCTGAAACGGTTCTTC | - | TRBJ2-1 | TRBV10-3 | TRBD2
CSVYGVAGDDTQYF | TGCAGCGTCTATGGGGTAGCGGGGGACGATACGCAGTATTTT | - | TRBJ2-3 | TRBV29-1 | TRBD2
CASRLVGDNSNQPQHF | TGTGCCAGTAGGCTTGTAGGGGACAATAGCAATCAGCCCCAGCATTTT | - | TRBJ1-5 | TRBV19 | -
CASSQGQGTGNTIYF | TGTGCCAGCAGCCAGGGACAGGGCACAGGAAACACCATATATTTT | - | TRBJ1-3 | TRBV9 | TRBD1
CASITGTAYTDTQYF | TGTGCCAGCATCACCGGGACAGCTTACACAGATACGCAGTATTTT | - | TRBJ2-3 | TRBV7-2 | TRBD1